The T cell receptor (beta chain) described here comes from a study of monozygotic twins with inflammatory bowel disease. Each UMI harboured a 6-nucleotide sample barcode and was appended via template switching. TCRdb reprocessed the 5' RACE reads and reports one entry per CDR3 protein, with no DNA. The data show 300,000 to 400,000 distinct CDR3 sequences, and the top ten clones hold around 2%. Points on this clonotype: Its antigen is unknown.

The CDR3 is 13 amino acids. CDR1 and CDR2 (germline): SGHNT, YYREEE (reference sequence). General study results and limits: Repertoire similarity matched across concordant and discordant twins, perhaps owing to limited power.

This chain joins TRBV5-4 and TRBJ2-6; the TCRdb call, TRBD2, lacks DNA for checking. This TCR came from a human donor with ulcerative colitis or Crohn's disease, or a healthy co-twin of an affected twin (not recorded which). Sequencing was done on a sample of blood. Here the CDR3 reads CASGLSGANVLTF.